These T cell receptor beta chains were read from a single sample in a study of naive and memory T cell subsets. Each CDR3 protein gets one entry after TCRdb re-called the UMI-ligation and nested PCR reads with MiXCR. The sample records just over 80,000 distinct CDR3 sequences, about 8.2% being singletons. The sample comprised naive CD8+ T cells from blood. All receptors derive from a human donor in good health. Each CDR3 is given with its conserved first and last residue. Each record gives: CDR3 protein, CDR3 DNA, clone size, D gene, J gene, V gene. A D gene is named only where the DNA matches it firmly. Only part of the rows carry a size: once, few, many, or a class if the clone is expanded.

CDR3 protein: CASSALSTGYYGYTF; CDR3 DNA: TGTGCCAGCAGCGCCCTATCGACAGGGTATTATGGCTACACCTTC; clone size: few; D gene: TRBD1; J gene: TRBJ1-2; V gene: TRBV9
CDR3 protein: CASSVSGTSGGSSYEQYF; CDR3 DNA: TGTGCCAGCAGCGTCTCCGGGACTAGCGGGGGGAGCTCCTACGAGCAGTACTTC; clone size: few; D gene: TRBD2; J gene: TRBJ2-7; V gene: TRBV9
CDR3 protein: CASSPRTGEETQYF; CDR3 DNA: TGTGCCAGCAGTCCCCGGACAGGGGAGGAGACCCAGTACTTC; clone size: few; D gene: TRBD1; J gene: TRBJ2-5; V gene: TRBV12-3/TRBV12-4
CDR3 protein: CASSLREPGSYEQYF; CDR3 DNA: TGTGCCAGCAGCCTCAGGGAGCCGGGTTCCTACGAGCAGTACTTC; clone size: -; D gene: -; J gene: TRBJ2-7; V gene: TRBV7-6
CDR3 protein: CASSVTGGGSYEQYF; CDR3 DNA: TGTGCCAGCAGTGTGACAGGGGGCGGCTCCTACGAGCAGTACTTC; clone size: many; D gene: TRBD1; J gene: TRBJ2-7; V gene: TRBV2
CDR3 protein: CASSVSPDSTNYGYTF; CDR3 DNA: TGTGCCAGCAGCGTAAGTCCAGACAGTACTAACTATGGCTACACCTTC; clone size: few; D gene: -; J gene: TRBJ1-2; V gene: TRBV9
CDR3 protein: CASSGRSGTATRNEQFF; CDR3 DNA: TGTGCCAGCAGTGGACGATCCGGGACAGCAACCAGAAATGAGCAGTTCTTC; clone size: many; D gene: TRBD1; J gene: TRBJ2-1; V gene: TRBV25-1
CDR3 protein: CASSQGPMNTEAFF; CDR3 DNA: TGCGCCAGCAGCCAGGGACCTATGAACACTGAAGCTTTCTTT; clone size: -; D gene: -; J gene: TRBJ1-1; V gene: TRBV4-1
CDR3 protein: CASSSLVQVTNYGYTF; CDR3 DNA: TGTGCCAGCAGCTCTCTCGTCCAAGTTACTAACTATGGCTACACCTTC; clone size: few; D gene: -; J gene: TRBJ1-2; V gene: TRBV7-3
CDR3 protein: CASSHVTSGSYEQYF; CDR3 DNA: TGTGCCAGCAGCCATGTGACTAGTGGCTCCTACGAGCAGTACTTC; clone size: -; D gene: -; J gene: TRBJ2-7; V gene: TRBV14
CDR3 protein: CASSSNRGMGETQYF; CDR3 DNA: TGTGCCAGCAGCTCCAACAGGGGCATGGGAGAGACCCAGTACTTC; clone size: many; D gene: TRBD1; J gene: TRBJ2-5; V gene: TRBV7-2
CDR3 protein: CASSYAMDGNEQFF; CDR3 DNA: TGTGCCAGCAGCTACGCCATGGACGGGAATGAGCAGTTCTTC; clone size: many; D gene: -; J gene: TRBJ2-1; V gene: TRBV11-2
CDR3 protein: CASSDGAAVGYGYTF; CDR3 DNA: TGTGCCAGCAGTGATGGGGCGGCCGTGGGATATGGCTACACCTTC; clone size: many; D gene: -; J gene: TRBJ1-2; V gene: TRBV12-3/TRBV12-4
CDR3 protein: CASSSLENTIYF; CDR3 DNA: TGTGCCAGCAGCTCCCTCGAAAACACCATATATTTT; clone size: -; D gene: -; J gene: TRBJ1-3; V gene: TRBV7-9
CDR3 protein: CASRPGKETQYF; CDR3 DNA: TGTGCCAGCAGGCCGGGAAAAGAGACCCAGTACTTC; clone size: -; D gene: -; J gene: TRBJ2-5; V gene: TRBV7-9
CDR3 protein: CASSLDLSGANVLTF; CDR3 DNA: TGCGCCAGCAGCTTGGATCTCTCTGGGGCCAACGTCCTGACTTTC; clone size: many; D gene: -; J gene: TRBJ2-6; V gene: TRBV5-1
CDR3 protein: CASSRDGEVETQYF; CDR3 DNA: TGTGCCAGCTCTCGGGATGGCGAAGTAGAGACCCAGTACTTC; clone size: many; D gene: -; J gene: TRBJ2-5; V gene: TRBV28